This TCR beta chain comes out of a study of cytomegalovirus exposure and HLA in healthy donors. Study results and caveats: Most subjects' HLA-A and HLA-B alleles were reportedly predicted from TCR beta sequences.

The PCR made use of 60 Vbeta and 13 Jbeta primers. Some clones are missing from TCRdb's copy, which holds only in-frame ones; the method was immunoSEQ multiplex PCR. The sample shows about 150,000 clones, around 75% of them seen only once. The germline V gene has CDR1 SGHTA and CDR2 FQGNSA. Trimming took 3 bases from V and 4 from J; bases not matched to a gene: 14. The CDR3 extends over 17 amino acids. In regard to this clone: Its antigen is unidentified.

Sequences were obtained from PBMCs. This receptor was taken from a male donor in good health and CMV-seronegative. V and J are TRBV7-2 and TRBJ2-7, with 8 bases aligning to TRBD2. CDR3 sequence reads: CASSFTAGARPRYEQYF. The CDR3 bases are TGTGCCAGCAGCTTCACAGCGGGGGCTCGTCCTCGGTACGAGCAGTACTTC.